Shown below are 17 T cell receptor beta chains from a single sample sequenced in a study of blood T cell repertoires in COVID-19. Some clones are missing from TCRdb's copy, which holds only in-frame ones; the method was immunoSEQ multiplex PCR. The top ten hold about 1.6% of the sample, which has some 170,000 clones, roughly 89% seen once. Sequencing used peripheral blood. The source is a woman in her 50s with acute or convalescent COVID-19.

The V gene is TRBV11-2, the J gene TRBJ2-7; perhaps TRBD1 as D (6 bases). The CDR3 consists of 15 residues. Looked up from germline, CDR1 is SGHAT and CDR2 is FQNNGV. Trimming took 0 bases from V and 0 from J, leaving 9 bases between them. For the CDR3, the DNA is TGTGCCAGCAGCTTAGAGTGGGGGCCCTCCTACGAGCAGTACTTC. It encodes CASSLEWGPSYEQYF.

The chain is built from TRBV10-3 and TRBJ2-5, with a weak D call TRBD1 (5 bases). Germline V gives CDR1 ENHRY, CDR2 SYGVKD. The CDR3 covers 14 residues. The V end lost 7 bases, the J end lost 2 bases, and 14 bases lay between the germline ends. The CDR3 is CAINRQLRQETQYF. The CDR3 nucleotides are TGTGCCATCAACCGACAGCTTAGACAAGAGACCCAGTACTTC.

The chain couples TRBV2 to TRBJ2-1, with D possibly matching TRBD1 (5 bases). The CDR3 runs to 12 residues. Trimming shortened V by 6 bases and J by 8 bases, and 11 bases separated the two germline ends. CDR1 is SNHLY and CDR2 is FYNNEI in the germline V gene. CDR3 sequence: CASRKQAHEQFF. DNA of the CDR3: TGTGCCAGCAGGAAACAGGCCCATGAGCAGTTCTTC. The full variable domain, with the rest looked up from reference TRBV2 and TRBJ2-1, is EPEVTQTPSHQVTQMGQEVILRCVPISNHLYFYWYRQILGQKVEFLVSFYNNEISEKSEIFDDQFSVERPDGSNFTLKIRSTKLEDSAMYFCASRKQAHEQFFGPGTRLTVL.

For the CDR3, the DNA is TGTGCCAGCAGCCGAGCCTTGAAGAGTTTCAATCAGCCCCAGCATTTT. This codes for CASSRALKSFNQPQHF. V and J are TRBV6-2 or TRBV6-3 and TRBJ1-5; D uncertain. Looked up from germline, CDR1 is MNHEY and CDR2 is SVGEGT. Trimming shortened V by 6 bases and J by 3 bases, and 18 bases separated the two germline ends. This CDR3 has 16 amino acids.

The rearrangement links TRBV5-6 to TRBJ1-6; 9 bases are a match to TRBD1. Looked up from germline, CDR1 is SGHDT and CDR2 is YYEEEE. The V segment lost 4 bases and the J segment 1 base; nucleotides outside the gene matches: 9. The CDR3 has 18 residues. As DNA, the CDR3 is TGTGCCAGCAGCACACGGACAGGGGTCGGGTCCTATAATTCACCCCTCCACTTT. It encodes CASSTRTGVGSYNSPLHF.

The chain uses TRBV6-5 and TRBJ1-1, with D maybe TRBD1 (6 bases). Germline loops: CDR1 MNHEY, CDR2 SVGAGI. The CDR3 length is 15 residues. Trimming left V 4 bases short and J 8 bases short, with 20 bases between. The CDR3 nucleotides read TGTGCCAGCAGTTCATCCGAGGGGGGGGCTGTAGAAGCTTTCTTT. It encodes CASSSSEGGAVEAFF.

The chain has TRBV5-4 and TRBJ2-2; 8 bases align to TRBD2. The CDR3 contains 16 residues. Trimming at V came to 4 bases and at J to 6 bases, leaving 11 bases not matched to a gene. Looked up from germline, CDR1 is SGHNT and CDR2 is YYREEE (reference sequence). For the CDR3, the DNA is TGTGCCAGCAGCCCTCCGCCCCGGGGGGGCGCCGGGGAGCTGTTTTTT. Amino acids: CASSPPPRGGAGELFF.

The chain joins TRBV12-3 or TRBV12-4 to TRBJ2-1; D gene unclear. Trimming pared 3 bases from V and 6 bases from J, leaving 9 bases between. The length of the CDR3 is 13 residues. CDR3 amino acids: CASSFYISNEQFF. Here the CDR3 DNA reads TGTGCCAGCAGTTTTTACATTTCCAATGAGCAGTTCTTC.

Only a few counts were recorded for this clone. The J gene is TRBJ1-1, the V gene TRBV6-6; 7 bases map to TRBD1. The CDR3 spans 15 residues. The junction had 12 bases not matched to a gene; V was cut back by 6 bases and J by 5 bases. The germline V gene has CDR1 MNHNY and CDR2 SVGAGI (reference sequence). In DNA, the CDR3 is TGTGCCAGCAGCACAGGACAGGCTGGTAGAACTGAAGCTTTCTTT. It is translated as CASSTGQAGRTEAFF.

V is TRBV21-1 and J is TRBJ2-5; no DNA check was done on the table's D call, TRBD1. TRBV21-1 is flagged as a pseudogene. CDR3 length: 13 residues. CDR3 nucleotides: TGTGCCAGCAGAACAGGGGATAGAGAGACCCAGTACTTC. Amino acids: CASRTGDRETQYF.

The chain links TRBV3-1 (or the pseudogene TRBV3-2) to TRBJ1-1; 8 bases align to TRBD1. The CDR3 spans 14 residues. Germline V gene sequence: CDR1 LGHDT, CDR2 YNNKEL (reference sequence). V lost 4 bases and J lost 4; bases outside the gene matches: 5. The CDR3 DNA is TGTGCCAGCAGCCCCGACAGGGGAAGCACTGAAGCTTTCTTT. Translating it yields CASSPDRGSTEAFF.

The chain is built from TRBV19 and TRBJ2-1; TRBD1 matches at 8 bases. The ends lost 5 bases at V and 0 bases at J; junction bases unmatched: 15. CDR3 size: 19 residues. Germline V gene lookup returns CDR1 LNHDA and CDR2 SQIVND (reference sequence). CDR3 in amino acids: CASSRRGQGAISSYNEQFF. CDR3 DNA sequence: TGTGCCAGTAGTCGGAGAGGACAGGGAGCAATAAGCTCCTACAATGAGCAGTTCTTC.

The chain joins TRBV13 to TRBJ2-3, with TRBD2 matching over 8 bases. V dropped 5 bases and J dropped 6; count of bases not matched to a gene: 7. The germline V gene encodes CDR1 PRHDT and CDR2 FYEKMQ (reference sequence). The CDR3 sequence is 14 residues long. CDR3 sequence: CASSVTGGFDTQYF. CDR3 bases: TGTGCCAGCAGCGTAACGGGGGGGTTTGATACGCAGTATTTT. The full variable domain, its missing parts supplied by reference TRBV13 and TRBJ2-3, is AAGVIQSPRHLIKEKRETATLKCYPIPRHDTVYWYQQGPGQDPQFLISFYEKMQSDKGSIPDRFSAQQFSDYHSELNMSSLELGDSALYFCASSVTGGFDTQYFGPGTRLTVL.

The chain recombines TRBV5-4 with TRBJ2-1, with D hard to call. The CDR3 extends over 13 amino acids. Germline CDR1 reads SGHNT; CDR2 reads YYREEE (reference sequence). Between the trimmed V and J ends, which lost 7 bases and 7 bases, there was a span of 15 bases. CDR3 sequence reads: CASLDNSKNEQFF. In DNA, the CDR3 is TGTGCCAGCCTTGATAATAGCAAGAATGAGCAGTTCTTC.

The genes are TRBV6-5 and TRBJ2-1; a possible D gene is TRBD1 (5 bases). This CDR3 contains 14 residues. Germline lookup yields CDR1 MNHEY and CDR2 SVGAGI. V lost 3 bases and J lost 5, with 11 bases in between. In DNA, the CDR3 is TGTGCCAGCAGTTATTTACAGGACCACAATGAGCAGTTCTTC. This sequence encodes CASSYLQDHNEQFF.

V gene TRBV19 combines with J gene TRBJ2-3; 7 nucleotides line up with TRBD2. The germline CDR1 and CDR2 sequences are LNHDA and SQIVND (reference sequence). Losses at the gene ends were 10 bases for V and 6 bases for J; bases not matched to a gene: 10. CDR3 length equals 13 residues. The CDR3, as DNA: TGTGCCACCCGCTGGGGGGGGGACGATACGCAGTATTTT. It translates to CATRWGGDDTQYF.

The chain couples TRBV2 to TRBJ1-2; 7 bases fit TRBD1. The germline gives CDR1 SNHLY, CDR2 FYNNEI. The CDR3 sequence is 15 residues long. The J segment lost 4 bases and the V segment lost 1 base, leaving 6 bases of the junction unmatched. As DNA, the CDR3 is TGTGCCAGCAGTGAAGTAGGACAGGTAACCTATGGCTACACCTTC. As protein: CASSEVGQVTYGYTF.